These 17 T cell receptor beta chains were sequenced from one sample in a study of circulating and synovial CD4+ cells in juvenile arthritis. The data were produced by immunoSEQ multiplex PCR, yet TCRdb's version contains in-frame clones alone and is incomplete. The table records about 16,000 clones, more than 75% of them present only once. Sequenced sample: CD4+ T cells from blood. The receptors here all came from a human donor with juvenile idiopathic arthritis.

The chain links TRBV5-8 to TRBJ2-7; 8 bases map to TRBD2. Germline-derived CDR1 and CDR2 are SGHTS and YDEGEE. V lost 4 bases and J lost 5; bases outside the gene matches: 11. This CDR3 spans 15 amino acids. The CDR3 region is CASSPSGTRGHEQYF. The CDR3 DNA reads TGTGCCAGCAGCCCCTCGGGGACTAGAGGGCACGAGCAGTACTTC.

The V gene is TRBV19, the J gene TRBJ2-3, with a possible D match to TRBD1 (6 bases). The germline V gene encodes CDR1 LNHDA and CDR2 SQIVND (reference sequence). The CDR3 covers 15 residues. Trimming removed 11 bases at V and 1 base at J, with 19 bases between. This chain's CDR3 is CASIPTGGRTDTQYF. The CDR3 region has the DNA TGTGCCTCGATCCCGACAGGTGGGCGCACAGATACGCAGTATTTT.

This clone was picked up a small number of times. V gene TRBV19 combines with J gene TRBJ2-7; 11 nucleotides match TRBD2. Losses at the gene ends were 6 bases for V and 3 bases for J; bases not matched to a gene: 4. From germline, CDR1 is LNHDA and CDR2 SQIVND (reference sequence). The CDR3 sequence is 14 residues long. CDR3: CASRSTSGSYEQYF. Written as DNA, the CDR3 is TGTGCCAGTAGATCTACTAGCGGGAGCTACGAGCAGTACTTC.

J is TRBJ2-1 and V is TRBV7-2, with 13 bases that match TRBD2. V lost 1 base, J lost 13 bases, and 4 bases stayed unmatched. CDR3 length equals 14 residues. Germline V gene sequence: CDR1 SGHTA, CDR2 FQGNSA. CDR3 in amino acids: CASSLGRTSGGQFF. The DNA for the CDR3 is TGTGCCAGCAGCTTAGGACGGACTAGCGGGGGACAGTTCTTC. The complete variable domain, with remaining parts taken from reference TRBV7-2 and TRBJ2-1, reads GAGVSQSPSNKVTEKGKDVELRCDPISGHTALYWYRQSLGQGLEFLIYFQGNSAPDKSGLPSDRFSAERTGGSVSTLTIQRTQQEDSAVYLCASSLGRTSGGQFFGPGTRLTVL.

The chain is built from TRBV6-5 and TRBJ1-3; 7 bases align to TRBD1. The V gene end was trimmed by 5 bases and the J gene end by 1 base; junction bases not matched to a gene: 2. Germline loops: CDR1 MNHEY, CDR2 SVGAGI. This CDR3 comprises 14 residues. The CDR3: CASSRQGSGNTIYF. Here the CDR3 DNA reads TGTGCCAGCAGTCGACAGGGATCTGGAAACACCATATATTTT.

This clone was seen only once. The genes are TRBV30 and TRBJ1-6, with 7 bases identical to TRBD1. CDR1 GTSNPN and CDR2 SVGIG come from the germline V gene (reference sequence). The CDR3 contains 13 residues. After removal of 0 bases from V and 14 bases from J, the junction contained 7 bases not matched to a gene. The CDR3 protein is CAWSVYRQGSLHF. Here the CDR3 DNA reads TGTGCCTGGAGTGTTTACCGACAGGGATCCCTCCACTTT.

This sequence joins TRBV29-1 and TRBJ1-2; TRBD1 matches at 7 bases. The CDR3 length is 14 residues. Trimming removed 4 bases from V and 0 bases from J; junction bases left unmatched: 5. The germline V gene encodes CDR1 SQVTM and CDR2 ANQGSEA. CDR3 protein: CSVVNRGTNYGYTF. CDR3 nucleotides: TGCAGCGTTGTAAACAGGGGAACTAACTATGGCTACACCTTC. The complete variable domain, with remaining parts taken from reference TRBV29-1 and TRBJ1-2, reads SAVISQKPSRDICQRGTSLTIQCQVDSQVTMMFWYRQQPGQSLTLIATANQGSEATYESGFVIDKFPISRPNLTFSTLTVSNMSPEDSSIYLCSVVNRGTNYGYTFGSGTRLTVV.

The J gene is TRBJ1-2, the V gene TRBV27; D is possibly TRBD1 (6 bases). The V gene lost 3 bases and the J gene lost 7 bases, with 12 bases spanning the gap. The V gene's germline CDR1 is MNHEY and CDR2 SMNVEV (reference sequence). The CDR3 length is 13 residues. The DNA of the CDR3 is TGTGCCAGCAGTTTCGCACAGGGACGTGGCTACACCTTC. The encoded protein is CASSFAQGRGYTF.

The V and J genes are TRBV4-1 and TRBJ2-6, with 7 bases that match TRBD2. Germline V CDR1 and CDR2: MGHRA, YSYEKL. This CDR3 spans 19 amino acids. The V and J ends lost 4 bases and 4 bases, in that order; junction bases with no gene match: 16. CDR3 sequence reads: CASSLQLGGSRGGANVLTF. CDR3 coding DNA: TGCGCCAGCAGCCTCCAACTCGGGGGGTCCAGAGGAGGGGCCAACGTCCTGACTTTC.

This sequence joins TRBV6-5 and TRBJ2-5, with D tentatively TRBD2 (7 bases). V dropped 3 bases and J dropped 5 bases, with 13 bases sitting between them. CDR1 and CDR2 (germline): MNHEY, SVGAGI. There are 14 residues in the CDR3. CDR3 region: CASSYGGARETQYF. In DNA form, the CDR3 reads TGTGCCAGCAGTTATGGGGGGGCCCGGGAGACCCAGTACTTC.

The rearrangement links TRBV12-1 to TRBJ2-2; whether TRBD2, the table's D call, matches the DNA was not checked. TRBV12-1 is a pseudogene segment. The CDR3 runs to 16 residues. CDR3 sequence reads: CASSVHAGGLPGELFF. The CDR3 bases are TGTGCCAGCAGCGTCCATGCGGGTGGTCTCCCCGGGGAGCTGTTTTTT.

This sequence joins TRBV5-1 and TRBJ2-3; D remains unclear. Germline CDR1 reads SGHRS; CDR2 reads YFSETQ. The CDR3 runs to 14 residues. V dropped 4 bases and J dropped 2 bases, with 11 bases sitting between them. The CDR3 DNA reads TGCGCCAGCAGCCGGTCACTTGACACAGATACGCAGTATTTT. It translates to CASSRSLDTDTQYF.

This rearrangement joins TRBV5-4 to TRBJ2-5; 12 bases are a match to TRBD1. Germline values: CDR1 SGHNT, CDR2 YYREEE (reference sequence). J lost 6 bases, V lost 3 bases, and 9 bases had no gene match. The CDR3 is 16 residues long. CDR3 sequence (DNA): TGTGCCAGCAGCTCGGGGACAGGGGGCGAGGGTAAGACCCAGTACTTC. It specifies CASSSGTGGEGKTQYF.

The rearrangement links TRBV5-4 to TRBJ1-2, with D perhaps matching TRBD1 (5 bases). The CDR3 covers 14 residues. Trimming cost V 1 base and J 3 bases, with 10 bases left between them. CDR1 is SGHNT, CDR2 YYREEE, per germline (reference sequence). DNA for the CDR3: TGTGCCAGCAGCTTGAAGACAGTCGACTATGGCTACACCTTC. It codes for CASSLKTVDYGYTF.

The CDR3 DNA sequence: TGTGCCAGCAGCGTAGGATTGGCCAGGGTCGCGGAGACCCAGTACTTC. It encodes CASSVGLARVAETQYF. This chain joins TRBV9 and TRBJ2-5; D possibly corresponds to TRBD1 (5 bases). Deletions cut 0 bases from V and 5 bases from J, with 17 bases between. Germline V gives CDR1 SGDLS, CDR2 YYNGEE. The CDR3 consists of 16 residues.

This clone was picked up a small number of times. V gene TRBV6-5 combines with J gene TRBJ2-1, with D possibly TRBD2 on 6 matching bases. Germline V gives CDR1 MNHEY, CDR2 SVGAGI. The length of the CDR3 is 12 residues. V shed 6 bases and J shed 5 bases, with 8 bases lying between them. The DNA for the CDR3 is TGTGCCAGCAGAACGGGAGACAATGAGCAGTTCTTC. Translated: CASRTGDNEQFF.

By share, this clone counts as medium-sized (0.01 to 0.1%). The chain links TRBV6-6 to TRBJ1-3, with D possibly being TRBD1 (5 bases). Trimming pared 11 bases from V and 1 base from J, leaving 12 bases between. In germline, CDR1 is MNHNY, CDR2 SVGAGI (reference sequence). This CDR3 is 13 amino acids long. The CDR3 is CAHRQPSGNTIYF. CDR3 DNA sequence: TGTGCCCACCGACAGCCATCTGGAAACACCATATATTTT.